This T cell receptor beta chain was identified during a study of blood T cell repertoires in COVID-19. Overall study: In each case, the material was cDNA or gDNA derived from T cells, B-cell-depleted T cells, or PBMCs.

Per the authors' pipeline: Amplification from reference gene primers served as the basis for estimated nucleated cell counts. Data came from immunoSEQ multiplex PCR; TCRdb stores just in-frame clones and leaves some out. V and J calls and clone size are copied from that table; D and trimming were computed from the DNA. The sample yields some 260,000 clones, about 87% seen once. The sequence was obtained from a woman in her seventies with COVID-19, enrolled during active disease. The sample was peripheral blood.

The CDR3 nucleotides are TGCGCCAGCACGGGACAGGGCCGACTCTATGGCTACACCTTC. This translates into CASTGQGRLYGYTF. The chain uses TRBV5-1 and TRBJ1-2; 9 bases align to TRBD1. The ends lost 6 bases at V and 4 bases at J; junction bases unmatched: 7. Germline lookup yields CDR1 SGHRS and CDR2 YFSETQ. This CDR3 has 14 residues.